The source of this TCR beta chain is a study of response to subunit inactivated influenza vaccine. Whole-study findings and limits: The authors put forward the suggestion that each seasonal influenza vaccination may bring in only a limited number of new T cells.

TCRdb reprocessed the RT-PCR reads with MiXCR, giving one entry per CDR3 protein. The data contain around 170,000 distinct CDR3 sequences, about 11% of them singletons. This clonotype was detected a few times. Its antigen is currently unknown. There are 15 residues in the CDR3. Germline lookup yields CDR1 MNHEY and CDR2 SMNVEV (reference sequence). V lost 2 bases, J lost 8 bases, and 9 bases stayed unmatched. The material was CD8+ T cells sorted from PBMCs, obtained around 25 months after vaccination. The V gene is TRBV27, the J gene TRBJ2-1; TRBD2 matches at 7 bases. The TCR comes from a man between 50 and 69 years old who received an inactivated influenza vaccine. The CDR3 spells CASSLGPAGTYEQFF. The CDR3 DNA sequence: TGTGCCAGCAGTTTAGGACCAGCGGGAACCTATGAGCAGTTCTTC.